This record covers a single T cell receptor (beta chain). In the PCR, 60 Vbeta and 13 Jbeta primers were used. Authors' data handling: Approximately 11 million of the 75 million to 95 million unique TCR beta chains counted in a later analysis were shared. Sequenced by immunoSEQ multiplex PCR; TCRdb stores in-frame clones only, minus some. V, J and clone size are those of that table, while D and trimming were read from the DNA. The repertoire has 180,000 or so clones, nearly 80% of them found once; the top ten carry over 12%. This specimen comes from a study of cytomegalovirus exposure and HLA in healthy donors. After removal of 4 bases from V and 12 bases from J, the junction contained 16 bases not matched to a gene. CDR1 is SGHDT and CDR2 is YYEEEE in the germline V gene. The CDR3 totals 15 residues.

The chain joins TRBV5-6 to TRBJ2-7; 10 nucleotides align to TRBD1. This receptor was identified in a man aged 50-60 years in good health and CMV-seropositive. The sequencing input was PBMCs. The CDR3 reads CASSNYYQAGTGVYF. CDR3 nucleotides: TGTGCCAGCAGCAATTACTACCAAGCCGGGACAGGGGTGTACTTC.